The T cell receptor (beta chain) under discussion was sequenced for a study of blood T cell repertoires in COVID-19. Overall study: The origin of the acute and convalescent COVID-19 samples was the United States, Italy and Spain. From T cells, B-cell-depleted T cells, or PBMCs came the material, which was cDNA or gDNA.

The protocol was immunoSEQ multiplex PCR, while the TCRdb copy is restricted to in-frame clones and leaves out a portion. The table shows 200,000 to 250,000 clones, with around 90% occurring only once. Patients in Seattle were enrolled during active infection, then followed longitudinally. From germline, CDR1 is SGHVS and CDR2 FQNEAQ. The CDR3 runs to 13 residues. V gave up 5 bases and J gave up 10 bases; unmatched junction bases: 2. The source of this sequence is a man aged 25-45 years with COVID-19, enrolled during active disease. The rearrangement joins TRBV7-8 to TRBJ2-1; 13 bases map to TRBD2. Sequencing was performed on peripheral blood. The DNA of the CDR3 is TGTGCCAGCAGCCCGGGACTAGCGGGGGAGCAGTTCTTC. This translates into CASSPGLAGEQFF.